The sequence of this T cell receptor (beta chain) was determined in a study of T cells in tuberculosis. TCRdb's table, derived via immunoSEQ multiplex PCR, lists solely in-frame clones and lacks some. The sample holds around 60,000 clones; 81% are singletons and the top ten take roughly 13%. The length of the CDR3 is 15 residues. Germline V gene lookup returns CDR1 MNHNS and CDR2 SASEGT. V shed 6 bases, J shed 1 base, and the junction held 5 bases outside the gene matches. After thawing and overnight rest, PBMC were stained with GMM-loaded CD1B tetramer, viability dye and anti-CD3 for sorting. CD1B tetramers were loaded with Rhodococcus equi-derived C32 glucose monomycolate.

The sequencing input was CD1b-GMM tetramer-negative cells sorted from PBMCs. The chain joins TRBV6-1 to TRBJ1-5, with TRBD1 matching 8 bases. The origin of this receptor is an adult woman with latent tuberculosis. The CDR3 DNA sequence: TGTGCCAGCAGCAACCAGGGGGCCAGCAATCAGCCCCAGCATTTT. It yields the protein CASSNQGASNQPQHF.